A single sample is the source of the 10 T cell receptor beta chains below, sequenced in a study of T cells in women clearing cervical HPV infection. This table comes from immunoSEQ multiplex PCR, and its TCRdb copy is limited to in-frame clones, with some not included. Here the sample table reports about 26,000 clones. The sample consisted of blood buffy coat. All receptors come from a woman aged 18-70 years with a cervical HPV16 infection that either progressed to CIN3+ or cleared (not recorded which).

Points on this clone: The read stops 3 residues short of the end of the CDR3; the missing end is completed from the germline J gene. The chain joins TRBV2 to TRBJ2-5; possible D gene TRBD2, 7 bases. Trimming removed 2 bases at V and 5 bases at J, with 15 bases between. Germline CDR1 is SNHLY and CDR2 is FYNNEI. The CDR3 is 15 residues long. Incomplete CDR3 DNA: TGTGCCAGCAGTGAACAAGGGGGGGAGGGGGAGACC. It specifies CASSEQGGEGET. The complete CDR3 reads CASSEQGGEGETQYF.

Concerning this clone itself: The read is 3 residues too short to cover the CDR3 end, so that end is filled in from the germline J gene. The V gene is TRBV6-2 or TRBV6-3, the J gene TRBJ2-7, with TRBD1 matching over 7 bases. This CDR3 comprises 15 residues. Germline V gives CDR1 MNHEY, CDR2 SVGEGT. The ends lost 1 base at V and 5 bases at J; junction bases unmatched: 8. CDR3 region: CASSYFSRTGHEQYF. The sequenced CDR3 bases are TGTGCCAGCAGTTACTTTTCCAGGACAGGTCACGAG.

About this clone: Read sequence stops 3 residues before the CDR3 end, and the germline J gene provides the missing end. V and J are TRBV7-6 and TRBJ1-1, with D maybe TRBD1 (5 bases). Germline lookup yields CDR1 SGHVS and CDR2 FNYEAQ. CDR3 length: 16 residues. Deletions cut 3 bases from V and 0 bases from J, with 14 bases between. The CDR3 loop is CASSFQLGPLNTEAFF. The CDR3 DNA, read in part, is TGTGCCAGCAGCTTCCAACTGGGGCCCCTGAACACTGAA.

With respect to this clone: The read terminates 3 residues before the CDR3 end, so the remaining end is supplied by the germline J gene. V and J are TRBV20-1 and TRBJ2-3; no clear D gene. There are 14 residues in the CDR3. CDR1 is DFQATT, CDR2 SNEGSKA, per germline (reference sequence). The V end was cut by 2 bases, the J end by 0 bases, with 9 bases between. The CDR3 loop is CSARYYSSTDTQYF. Incomplete CDR3 DNA: TGCAGTGCTAGATATTATTCTAGCACAGATACG.

On this clone itself: The observed sequence ends 3 residues before the CDR3 terminus, with the missing tail filled in from the germline J gene. The rearrangement uses TRBV5-4 and TRBJ2-7; a possible D gene is TRBD1 (5 bases). The CDR3 has 14 amino acids. Germline CDR1 and CDR2: SGHNT and YYREEE (reference sequence). Trimming shortened V by 0 bases and J by 3 bases, and 10 bases separated the two germline ends. The CDR3 here is CASSLGGVGYEQYF. CDR3 DNA (partial): TGTGCCAGCAGCTTGGGGGGCGTCGGCTACGAG.

As to this clone: From the germline J gene comes the end of the CDR3, since the read stops 3 residues before it. This sequence joins TRBV12-3 or TRBV12-4 and TRBJ2-1, with TRBD1 matching 12 bases. The V and J ends lost 5 bases and 0 bases, in that order; junction bases with no gene match: 2. This CDR3 has 16 amino acids. This chain's CDR3 is CASSRGQGASYNEQFF. The CDR3 bases that were read are TGTGCCAGCAGTCGGGGACAGGGGGCCTCCTACAATGAG.

As for this clone: The sequenced fragment ends 3 residues before the CDR3 boundary, so the rest is inferred from the germline J gene. The chain carries TRBV20-1 and TRBJ2-7, with 8 bases lining up with TRBD1. Trimming cost V 6 bases and J 5 bases; bases outside gene matches: 6. The CDR3 sequence is 12 residues long. The germline V gene encodes CDR1 DFQATT and CDR2 SNEGSKA (reference sequence). CDR3 DNA, as far as it was read: TGCAGTGCGCAATCGACAGGGGACGAG. This codes for CSAQSTGDE. The complete CDR3 sequence is CSAQSTGDEQYF.

Remarks on this clone: The CDR3 end lies 3 residues beyond the end of the read and is filled in from the germline J gene. The chain combines TRBV20-1 with TRBJ1-5, with TRBD1 matching 8 bases. Germline CDR1 and CDR2: DFQATT and SNEGSKA (reference sequence). There are 14 residues in the CDR3. The junction had 9 bases not matched to a gene; V was cut back by 4 bases and J by 7 bases. CDR3 loop: CSATNQGAGQPQHF. Partial CDR3 DNA: TGCAGTGCTACTAACCAGGGGGCAGGGCAGCCC.

As concerns this clone: The CDR3 goes on 3 residues after the read ends, and that part is filled in from the germline J gene. V is TRBV6-2 or TRBV6-3 and J is TRBJ2-7; tentative D call: TRBD2 (5 bases). This CDR3 has 14 amino acids. The V end lost 6 bases, the J end lost 2 bases, and 14 bases lay between the germline ends. Germline CDR1 reads MNHEY; CDR2 reads SVGEGT. The CDR3 DNA, read in part, is TGTGCCAGCAGGGATGGACTTCCCCCCTACGAG. This sequence encodes CASRDGLPPYE. The full CDR3 protein reads CASRDGLPPYEQYF.

As for this clone: The read falls 3 residues short of the CDR3 end, and the missing part is taken from the germline J gene. The chain couples TRBV19 to TRBJ1-6, with TRBD1 matching over 10 bases. This CDR3 region has 16 residues. The J segment lost 10 bases and the V segment lost 6 bases, leaving 12 bases of the junction unmatched. Per germline, CDR1 LNHDA and CDR2 SQIVND (reference sequence). This CDR3 reads CASRINNRDRGSPLHF. CDR3 DNA, as far as it was read: TGTGCCAGTAGAATAAACAACCGGGACAGGGGCTCACCC.